This T cell receptor beta chain stems from a study of shared clonotypes between healthy human individuals. In the authors' workflow: Junction-only immunoSEQ sequences carried no quality scores, so filtering differed. Method: immunoSEQ multiplex PCR; TCRdb's copy keeps in-frame clones and lacks some. V, J and clone size reflect that table, while D and trimming were determined from the DNA. The repertoire holds about 1 million clones, roughly 80% seen once, with roughly 1.4% in the top ten. All of the donors resided in Nashville, Tennessee, and each was a Caucasian adult. Germline V gives CDR1 SSHAT, CDR2 FNYEAQ (reference sequence). This CDR3 has 16 residues. A remark on this clone: A junction end diverges from the germline sequence, so it may reflect a read error.

The sequencing sample was made of memory CD4+ T cells sorted from blood. The subset is: CD45RA-negative fraction. The sequence was collected from a man aged 18 to 35 in good health. The chain links TRBV7-7 to TRBJ2-2; tentatively, D is TRBD2 (7 bases). CDR3 DNA sequence: TGTGCTAGCAGCGGGACGGCCTCTAAGGGGGCCGGGGAGCTGTTTTTT. It yields the protein CASSGTASKGAGELFF.